The T cell receptor beta chain under discussion was sequenced for a study of cytomegalovirus exposure and HLA in healthy donors. Points from the study as a whole: Researchers reported in a later analysis that a missense DCLRE1C variant was tied to TCR beta V- and J-gene trimming. Reports described diagnosis of cytomegalovirus status by the classifier as highly specific and sensitive.

Worth noting for this clone: Its antigen is currently unknown.

The PCR made use of 60 Vbeta and 13 Jbeta primers. The method was immunoSEQ multiplex PCR; TCRdb's version includes in-frame clones alone and lacks a portion of them. The sample holds 200,000 or so clones, about three quarters seen once. CDR1 is MNHEY, CDR2 SMNVEV, per germline (reference sequence). The CDR3 is 14 residues long. The J segment lost 8 bases and the V segment lost 6 bases, leaving 7 bases of the junction unmatched. The TCR originated in a woman younger than 45 in good health and CMV-seropositive. Sequencing was carried out using PBMCs. The chain links TRBV27 to TRBJ1-6; 7 bases line up with TRBD1. CDR3: CASRTGTDYSPLHF. The CDR3, as DNA: TGTGCCAGCAGAACCGGGACAGATTATTCACCCCTCCACTTT.